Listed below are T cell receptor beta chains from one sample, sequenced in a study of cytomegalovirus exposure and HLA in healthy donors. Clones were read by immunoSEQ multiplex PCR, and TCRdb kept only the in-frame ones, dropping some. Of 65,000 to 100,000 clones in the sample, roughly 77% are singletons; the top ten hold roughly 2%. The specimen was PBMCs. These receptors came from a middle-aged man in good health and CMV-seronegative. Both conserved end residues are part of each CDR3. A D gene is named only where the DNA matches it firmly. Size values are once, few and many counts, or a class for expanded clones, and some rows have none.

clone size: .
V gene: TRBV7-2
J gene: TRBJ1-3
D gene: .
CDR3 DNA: TGTGCCAGCAGCTTAAAGGGGTCTGGAAACACCATATATTTT
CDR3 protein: CASSLKGSGNTIYF

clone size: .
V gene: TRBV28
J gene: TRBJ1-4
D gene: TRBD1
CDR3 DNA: TGTGCCAGCCTTTCAGGGGGAACTAATGAAAAACTGTTTTTT
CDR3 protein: CASLSGGTNEKLFF

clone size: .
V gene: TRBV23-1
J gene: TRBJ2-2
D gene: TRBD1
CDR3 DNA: TGCGCCAGCAGTCAAGGGGACAGAACAATTAACACCGGGGAGCTGTTTTTT
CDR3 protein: CASSQGDRTINTGELFF

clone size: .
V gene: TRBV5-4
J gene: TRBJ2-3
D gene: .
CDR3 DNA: TGTGCCAGCAGCTTGGTGGCGACAACAGATACGCAGTATTTT
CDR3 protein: CASSLVATTDTQYF

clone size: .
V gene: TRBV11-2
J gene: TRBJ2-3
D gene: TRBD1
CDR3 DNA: TGTGCCAGCAGCTTAAGGCGCGGGACAGGCAAACCGGGCACGCAGTATTTT
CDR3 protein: CASSLRRGTGKPGTQYF

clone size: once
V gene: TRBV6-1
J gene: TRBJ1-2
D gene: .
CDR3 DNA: TGTGCCAGCAGTACAGGGAACGTCTATGGCTACACCTTC
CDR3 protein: CASSTGNVYGYTF

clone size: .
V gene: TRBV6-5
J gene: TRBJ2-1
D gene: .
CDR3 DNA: TGTGCCAGCAGTACGTCAGGGAATGAGCAGTTCTTC
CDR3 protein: CASSTSGNEQFF

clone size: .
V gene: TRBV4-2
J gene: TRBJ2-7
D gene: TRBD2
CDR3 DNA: TGTGCCAGCAGCCCGGGACTAGCGGGAGCGGGCTACGAGCAGTACTTC
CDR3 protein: CASSPGLAGAGYEQYF

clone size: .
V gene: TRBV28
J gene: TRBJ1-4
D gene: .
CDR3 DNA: TGTGCCAGCAGTTTAATCGTGGCGGGTTATAATGAAAAACTGTTTTTT
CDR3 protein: CASSLIVAGYNEKLFF

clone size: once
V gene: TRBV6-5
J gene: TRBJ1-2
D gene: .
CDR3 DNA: TGTGCCAGCAGTTACAGGGGCAGGGTTGGTGGCTACACCTTC
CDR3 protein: CASSYRGRVGGYTF

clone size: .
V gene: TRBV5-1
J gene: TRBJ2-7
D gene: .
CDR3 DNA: TGCGCCAGCAGCTCGTCCGGAGGTACCGAGCAGTACTTC
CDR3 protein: CASSSSGGTEQYF

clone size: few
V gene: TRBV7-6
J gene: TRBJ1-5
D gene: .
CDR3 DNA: TGTGCCAGCAGCTCCGGAGGAAGCAATCAGCCCCAGCATTTT
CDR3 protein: CASSSGGSNQPQHF

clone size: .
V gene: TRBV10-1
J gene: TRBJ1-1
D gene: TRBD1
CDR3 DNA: TGCGCCAGCAGTGGCCCCGGGACAGGGTCGGCGAACACTGAAGCTTTCTTT
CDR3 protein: CASSGPGTGSANTEAFF

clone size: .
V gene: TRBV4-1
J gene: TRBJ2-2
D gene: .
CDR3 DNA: TGCGCCAGCAGCCAAGTTTTTGCGGTCACCGGGGAGCTGTTTTTT
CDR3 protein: CASSQVFAVTGELFF

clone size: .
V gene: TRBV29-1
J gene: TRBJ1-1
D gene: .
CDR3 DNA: TGCAGCGTCGGAGGGGGGGACGTTACTGAAGCTTTCTTT
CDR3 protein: CSVGGGDVTEAFF

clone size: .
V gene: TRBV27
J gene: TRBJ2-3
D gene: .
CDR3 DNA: TGTGCCAGCAGTCATACTAGGAGCACAGATACGCAGTATTTT
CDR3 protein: CASSHTRSTDTQYF

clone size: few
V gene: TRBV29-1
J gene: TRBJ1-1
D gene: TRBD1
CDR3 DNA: TGCAGCGTTGGGACAGGGGGCGCGAACACTGAAGCTTTCTTT
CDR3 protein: CSVGTGGANTEAFF

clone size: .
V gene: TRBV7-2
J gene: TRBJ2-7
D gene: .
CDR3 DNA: TGTGCCAGCAGCTTAGGGCGAGGGCCTCCGGCGTACGAGCAGTACTTC
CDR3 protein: CASSLGRGPPAYEQYF

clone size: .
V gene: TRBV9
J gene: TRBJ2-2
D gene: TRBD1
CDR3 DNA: TGTGCCAGCAGCCGGGACAGGGTAACCGGGGAGCTGTTTTTT
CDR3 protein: CASSRDRVTGELFF

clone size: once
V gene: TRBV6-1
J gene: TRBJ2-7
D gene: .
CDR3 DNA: TGTGCCAGCGGAAAGGCGGACTACGAGCAGTACTTC
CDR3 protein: CASGKADYEQYF

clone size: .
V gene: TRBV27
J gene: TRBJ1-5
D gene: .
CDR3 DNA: TGTGCCAGCAGTCCAGGGCCAACGGGCCAGCCCCAGCATTTT
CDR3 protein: CASSPGPTGQPQHF

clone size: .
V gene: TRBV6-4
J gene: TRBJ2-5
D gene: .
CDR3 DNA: TGTGCCAGCAGTGAACAGGGAGGGGAGACCCAGTACTTC
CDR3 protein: CASSEQGGETQYF

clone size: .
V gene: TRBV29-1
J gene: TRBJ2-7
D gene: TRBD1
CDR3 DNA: TGCAGCGCCCTGAACCTTGGCGCGAGACAGGGGCCCCTCGAGCAGTACTTC
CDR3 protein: CSALNLGARQGPLEQYF

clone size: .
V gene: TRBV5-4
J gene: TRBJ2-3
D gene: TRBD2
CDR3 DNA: TGTGCCAGCAGCCGCTATAAGACTAGCGGGGGGGTCCTTGATACGCAGTATTTT
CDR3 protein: CASSRYKTSGGVLDTQYF

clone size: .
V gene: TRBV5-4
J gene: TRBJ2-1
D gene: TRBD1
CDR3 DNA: TGTGCCAGCAGCCCCGGGACAGGGGGCACATACAATGAGCAGTTCTTC
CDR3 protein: CASSPGTGGTYNEQFF

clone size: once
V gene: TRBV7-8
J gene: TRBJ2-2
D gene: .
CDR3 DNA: TGTGCCAGCAGCTTAGGGGAGAATGGGGTCGGCACCGGGGAGCTGTTTTTT
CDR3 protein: CASSLGENGVGTGELFF

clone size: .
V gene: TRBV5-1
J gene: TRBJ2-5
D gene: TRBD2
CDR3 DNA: TGCGCCAGCAGCTTGGGACTAGCGGTCCCCATTCGAGAGACCCAGTACTTC
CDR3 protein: CASSLGLAVPIRETQYF

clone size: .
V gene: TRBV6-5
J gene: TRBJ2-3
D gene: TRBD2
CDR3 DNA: TGTGCCAGCAGTTTAGCGGGTCGGGATACGCAGTATTTT
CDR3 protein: CASSLAGRDTQYF

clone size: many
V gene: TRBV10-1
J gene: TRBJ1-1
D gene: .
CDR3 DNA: TGCGCCAGCAGTGAGGGGGAGAGCGCTGAAGCTTTCTTT
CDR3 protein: CASSEGESAEAFF

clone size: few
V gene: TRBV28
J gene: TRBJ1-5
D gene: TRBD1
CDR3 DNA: TGTGCCAGCAGTAATGGACAGGGGAATCAGCCCCAGCATTTT
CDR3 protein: CASSNGQGNQPQHF

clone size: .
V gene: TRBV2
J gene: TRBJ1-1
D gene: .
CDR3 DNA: TGTGCCAGCAGTGCAGGTTTTTTCACTGAAGCTTTCTTT
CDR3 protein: CASSAGFFTEAFF

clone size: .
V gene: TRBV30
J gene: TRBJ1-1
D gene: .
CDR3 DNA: TGTGCCTGGAGTGCGGGGTGGAACACTGAAGCTTTCTTT
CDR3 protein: CAWSAGWNTEAFF

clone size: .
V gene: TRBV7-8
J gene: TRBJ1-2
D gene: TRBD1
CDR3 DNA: TGTGCCAGCAGCTTTCAACAGGGGGCGGTCGGCTACACCTTC
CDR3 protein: CASSFQQGAVGYTF

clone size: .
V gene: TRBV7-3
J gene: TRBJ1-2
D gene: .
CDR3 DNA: TGTGCCAGCAGCTTAACCCCAGGGGCTGGCTATGGCTACACCTTC
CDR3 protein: CASSLTPGAGYGYTF

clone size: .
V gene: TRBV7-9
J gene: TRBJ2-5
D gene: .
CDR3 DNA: TGTGCCAGCAGCTTACTTGCGCAGGGGAGACATCAAGAGACCCAGTACTTC
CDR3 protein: CASSLLAQGRHQETQYF

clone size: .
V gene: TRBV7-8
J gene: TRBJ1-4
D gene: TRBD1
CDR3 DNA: TGTGCCAGCAGCCTCTCGGACAGGGAGGTTGAAAAACTGTTTTTT
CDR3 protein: CASSLSDREVEKLFF

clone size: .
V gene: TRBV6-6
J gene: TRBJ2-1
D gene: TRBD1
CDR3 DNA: TGTGCCAGCAGGGAAACTCCGGGACAGGGTCAGATATTCTTC
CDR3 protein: CASRETPGQGQIFF

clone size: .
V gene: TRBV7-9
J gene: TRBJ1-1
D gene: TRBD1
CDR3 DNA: TGTGCCAGCAGTTACGGGACAGGGAGCCCTGAAGCTTTCTTT
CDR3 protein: CASSYGTGSPEAFF

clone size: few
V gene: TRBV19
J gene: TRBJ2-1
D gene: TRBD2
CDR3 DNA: TGTGCCAGTAGCCCTCGGGGGGGCAATGAGCAGTTCTTC
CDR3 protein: CASSPRGGNEQFF

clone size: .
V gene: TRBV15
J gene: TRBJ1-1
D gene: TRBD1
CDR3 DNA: TGTGCCACCAGCAGCCAGGGACAGCAGAACACTGAAGCTTTCTTT
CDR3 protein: CATSSQGQQNTEAFF

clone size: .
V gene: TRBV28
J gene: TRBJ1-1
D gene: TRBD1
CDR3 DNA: TGTGCCAGCAGTGGGACAGGGGGCCACACTGAAGCTTTCTTT
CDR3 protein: CASSGTGGHTEAFF

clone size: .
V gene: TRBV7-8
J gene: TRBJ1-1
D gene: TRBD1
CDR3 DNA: TGTGCCAGCAGCTTATTCTTGACAGGGCAAAAGACTGAAGCTTTCTTT
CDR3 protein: CASSLFLTGQKTEAFF

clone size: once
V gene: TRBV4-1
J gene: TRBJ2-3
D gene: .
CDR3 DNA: TGCGCCAGCAGCCATGTGGGAGACACAGATACGCAGTATTTT
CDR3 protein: CASSHVGDTDTQYF

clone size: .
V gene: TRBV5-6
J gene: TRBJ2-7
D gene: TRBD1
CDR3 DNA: TGTGCCAGCAGCATCGGGCTGGGACAGTACGAGCAGTACTTC
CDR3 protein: CASSIGLGQYEQYF

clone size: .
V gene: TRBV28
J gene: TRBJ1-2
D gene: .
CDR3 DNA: TGTGCCAGCAGTTTCTTTGGGGCAGGACGAGGCTACACCTTC
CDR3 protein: CASSFFGAGRGYTF

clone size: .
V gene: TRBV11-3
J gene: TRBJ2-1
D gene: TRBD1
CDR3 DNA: TGTGCCAGCAGCTTAGGGGCAGGGGGAGCTCACAATGAGCAGTTCTTC
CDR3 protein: CASSLGAGGAHNEQFF

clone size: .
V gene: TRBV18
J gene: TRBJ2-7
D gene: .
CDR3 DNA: TGTGCCAGCTCACCAGGGACTTCCCCCCGTTCCGAGCAGTACTTC
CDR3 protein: CASSPGTSPRSEQYF

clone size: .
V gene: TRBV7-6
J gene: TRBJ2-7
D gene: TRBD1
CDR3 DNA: TGTGCCAGCAGCTTAAAATCTAATACCGGGACAGGGACCTACGAGCAGTACTTC
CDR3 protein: CASSLKSNTGTGTYEQYF

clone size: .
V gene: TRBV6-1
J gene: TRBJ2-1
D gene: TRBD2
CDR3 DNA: TGTGCCGGTGGACTAGCGGGAACGAACAATGAGCAGTTCTTC
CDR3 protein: CAGGLAGTNNEQFF

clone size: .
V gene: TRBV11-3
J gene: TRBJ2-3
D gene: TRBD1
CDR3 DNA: TGTGCCAGCAGCTTAGATAATAAGGGATACAGGGGCCTACCAGATACGCAGTATTTT
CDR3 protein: CASSLDNKGYRGLPDTQYF

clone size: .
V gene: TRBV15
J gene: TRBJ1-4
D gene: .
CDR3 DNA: TGTGCCACCAGCAGAGAGGGGGCAGGGGAGAATGAAAAACTGTTTTTT
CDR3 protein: CATSREGAGENEKLFF